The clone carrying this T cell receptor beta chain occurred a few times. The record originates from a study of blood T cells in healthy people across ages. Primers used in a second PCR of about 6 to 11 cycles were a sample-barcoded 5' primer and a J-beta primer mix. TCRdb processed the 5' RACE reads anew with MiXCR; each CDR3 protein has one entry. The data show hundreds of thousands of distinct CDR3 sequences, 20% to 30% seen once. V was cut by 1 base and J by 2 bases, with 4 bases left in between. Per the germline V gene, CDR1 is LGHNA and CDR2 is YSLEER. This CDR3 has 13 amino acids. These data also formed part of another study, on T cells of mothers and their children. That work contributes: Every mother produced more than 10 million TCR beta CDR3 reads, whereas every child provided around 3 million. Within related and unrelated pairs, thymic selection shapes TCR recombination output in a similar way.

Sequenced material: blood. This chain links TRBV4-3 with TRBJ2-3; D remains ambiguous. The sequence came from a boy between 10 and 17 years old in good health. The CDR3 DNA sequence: TGCGCCAGCAGCCAAGTCTCCACAGATACGCAGTATTTT. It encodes CASSQVSTDTQYF.